Each of the 27 T cell receptor beta chains below was sequenced from the same sample in a study of early T cells in non-severe SARS-CoV-2 infection. TCRdb fed the 5' RACE reads into MiXCR, producing one record per CDR3 protein. This sample carries about 56,000 distinct CDR3 sequences, less than 15% of them seen once, and the ten largest clones take over 4%. Sequencing used whole blood, obtained at baseline. The receptors were sampled from an adult who was a healthcare worker with PCR-confirmed SARS-CoV-2 infection or an uninfected control (not recorded which).

The J gene is TRBJ2-5, the V gene TRBV20-1, with unresolved D. The length of the CDR3 is 16 residues. Looked up from germline, CDR1 is DFQATT and CDR2 is SNEGSKA (reference sequence). V was pared by 4 bases and J by 5 bases, with 23 bases between. In nucleotides, the CDR3 is TGCAGTGCTATATCGAACACGGGTCTCGATGGCGAGACCCAGTACTTC. Translated, it gives CSAISNTGLDGETQYF.

This clonotype was picked up many times. The chain has TRBV28 and TRBJ2-7; maybe TRBD1 (5 bases). The V and J ends lost 6 bases and 1 base respectively, with 13 bases between them. The CDR3 contains 14 residues. Looked up from germline, CDR1 is MDHEN and CDR2 is SYDVKM. Here the CDR3 DNA reads TGTGCCAGCAGCCCCCCCGCAGGGTCCTACGAGCAGTACTTC. It is translated as CASSPPAGSYEQYF.

The chain recombines TRBV2 with TRBJ1-5; D ambiguous. Germline loops: CDR1 SNHLY, CDR2 FYNNEI. Deletions cut 4 bases from V and 4 bases from J, with 11 bases between. This CDR3 region has 14 residues. CDR3 residues: CASSVSPGNQPQHF. DNA of the CDR3: TGTGCCAGCAGTGTAAGCCCGGGGAATCAGCCCCAGCATTTT.

This clonotype was seen a few times. V and J are TRBV2 and TRBJ2-1; 10 bases line up with TRBD1. CDR1 is SNHLY, CDR2 FYNNEI, per germline. The CDR3 contains 14 residues. J gave up 4 bases and V 4 bases, and 1 base lay outside the gene matches. The CDR3 DNA reads as TGTGCCAGCAGTGGACAGGGGGCTTACAATGAGCAGTTCTTC. It codes for CASSGQGAYNEQFF. The full variable domain, rest sourced from reference TRBV2 and TRBJ2-1, is EPEVTQTPSHQVTQMGQEVILRCVPISNHLYFYWYRQILGQKVEFLVSFYNNEISEKSEIFDDQFSVERPDGSNFTLKIRSTKLEDSAMYFCASSGQGAYNEQFFGPGTRLTVL.

This clonotype was found a few times. The chain couples TRBV7-9 to TRBJ2-4; 7 bases are a match to TRBD1. The junction had 11 bases not matched to a gene; V was cut back by 2 bases and J by 1 base. This CDR3 region has 18 residues. Per the germline V gene, CDR1 is SEHNR and CDR2 is FQNEAQ (reference sequence). Here the CDR3 reads CASSLTHEGAFAKNIQYF. CDR3 DNA: TGTGCCAGCAGCTTAACCCACGAGGGGGCGTTTGCCAAAAACATTCAGTACTTC.

In its sample, this clonotype was seen many times. V usage is TRBV6-6 and J usage is TRBJ1-5; TRBD1 agrees at 7 bases. The germline CDR1 and CDR2 sequences are MNHNY and SVGAGI (reference sequence). The V segment lost 6 bases and the J segment 8 bases; nucleotides outside the gene matches: 16. The CDR3 has 16 residues. CDR3 sequence reads: CASRHNLDRAKEPQHF. In DNA form, the CDR3 reads TGTGCCAGCAGACATAACCTTGACAGGGCCAAAGAGCCCCAGCATTTT.

The gene calls are TRBV19 and TRBJ2-3; D is unresolved. The CDR3 consists of 14 residues. Germline V lookup: CDR1 LNHDA, CDR2 SQIVND (reference sequence). The V gene lost 7 bases and the J gene lost 6 bases, with 17 bases spanning the gap. The DNA of the CDR3 is TGTGCCAGTAAGGTAGCACCCGCCGTGGATACGCAGTATTTT. Protein: CASKVAPAVDTQYF.

This chain uses TRBV3-1 with TRBJ2-5, with TRBD1 matching over 8 bases. The ends lost 1 base at V and 1 base at J; junction bases unmatched: 5. Germline assignment: CDR1 LGHDT and CDR2 YNNKEL (reference sequence). The CDR3 sequence is 16 residues long. This chain's CDR3 is CASSQGYRGAQETQYF. The CDR3 nucleotides are TGTGCCAGCAGCCAAGGGTACAGGGGGGCCCAAGAGACCCAGTACTTC.

This rearrangement joins TRBV10-3 to TRBJ2-3, with 7 bases fitting TRBD2. V lost 11 bases, J lost 2 bases, and 16 bases stayed unmatched. In germline, CDR1 is ENHRY, CDR2 SYGVKD. The CDR3 is 16 amino acids. The CDR3 coding sequence is TGTGCCCCACCAGAGTGGGGCGGGAGATTCACAGATACGCAGTATTTT. This sequence encodes CAPPEWGGRFTDTQYF.

The V gene is TRBV28, the J gene TRBJ2-7; D remains unclear. Trimming cost V 3 bases and J 3 bases, with 9 bases left between them. Looked up from germline, CDR1 is MDHEN and CDR2 is SYDVKM. This CDR3 contains 13 residues. This CDR3 reads CASSFGQFYEQYF. CDR3 coding DNA: TGTGCCAGCAGTTTCGGCCAGTTCTACGAGCAGTACTTC.

The rearrangement links TRBV6-5 to TRBJ2-2; D is possibly TRBD2 (6 bases). CDR1 is MNHEY and CDR2 is SVGAGI in the germline V gene. The CDR3 consists of 15 residues. V gave up 4 bases and J gave up 1 base, with 10 bases separating them. The CDR3 DNA reads as TGTGCCAGCAGTTTTAGTAGCGGGAACACCGGGGAGCTGTTTTTT. Its protein is CASSFSSGNTGELFF.

The rearrangement links TRBV28 to TRBJ2-1, with 11 bases matching TRBD2. V lost 3 bases to trimming and J lost 6 bases; unmatched junction nucleotides: 4. Germline assignment: CDR1 MDHEN and CDR2 SYDVKM. The CDR3 extends over 15 amino acids. The CDR3 DNA sequence: TGTGCCAGCAGTTTTCGACTAGCGGGGATCAATGAGCAGTTCTTC. It translates to CASSFRLAGINEQFF.

The J gene is TRBJ2-7, the V gene TRBV3-1; D ambiguous. V was pared by 0 bases and J by 3 bases, with 15 bases between. CDR3 length: 16 amino acids. Germline loops: CDR1 LGHDT, CDR2 YNNKEL (reference sequence). DNA for the CDR3: TGTGCCAGCAGCCAAGATAGGAAACGGTTTCGCTACGAGCAGTACTTC. This gives the protein CASSQDRKRFRYEQYF.

This clonotype was observed a handful of times. The rearrangement links TRBV9 to TRBJ2-1; 11 bases match TRBD1. The CDR3 has 15 amino acids. Germline loops: CDR1 SGDLS, CDR2 YYNGEE. Trimming at V came to 0 bases and at J to 6 bases, leaving 2 bases not matched to a gene. CDR3 nucleotide sequence: TGTGCCAGCAGCGTAGTGGGGACAGGGGGCAATGAGCAGTTCTTC. Amino acid sequence: CASSVVGTGGNEQFF.

This clonotype was picked up a small number of times. J is TRBJ1-1 and V is TRBV20-1, with D uncertain. The germline CDR1 and CDR2 sequences are DFQATT and SNEGSKA (reference sequence). CDR3 length: 12 residues. With 2 bases removed from V and 2 bases from J, the gap between germline ends came to 6 bases. CDR3: CSARSPNTEAFF. CDR3 nucleotide sequence: TGCAGTGCTAGAAGTCCCAACACTGAAGCTTTCTTT.

Many counts were recorded for this clonotype. The chain has TRBV3-1 and TRBJ2-1, with TRBD2 identical over 11 bases. The CDR3 consists of 18 residues. CDR1 LGHDT and CDR2 YNNKEL come from the germline V gene (reference sequence). The ends lost 0 bases at V and 2 bases at J; junction bases unmatched: 6. The CDR3 reads CASSQDTLAGGPYNEQFF. CDR3 DNA sequence: TGTGCCAGCAGCCAAGATACCCTAGCGGGGGGTCCCTACAATGAGCAGTTCTTC.

Here the CDR3 reads CASSQINPIGGGYYEQYF. CDR3 in DNA: TGCGCCAGCAGCCAAATCAACCCAATAGGGGGAGGGTACTACGAGCAGTACTTC. This chain joins TRBV4-1 and TRBJ2-7; D possibly corresponds to TRBD2 (7 bases). CDR1 is MGHRA and CDR2 is YSYEKL in the germline V gene. This CDR3 has 18 residues. Trimming stripped 2 bases from V and 3 bases from J, with 23 bases between.

As DNA, the CDR3 is TGTGCCAGCTCACCAGCAGTTATGAACACTGAAGCTTTCTTT. It codes for CASSPAVMNTEAFF. The gene calls are TRBV18 and TRBJ1-1; D gene unclear. This CDR3 contains 14 residues. V was trimmed by 2 bases and J by 0 bases, leaving 7 bases between them. Looked up from germline, CDR1 is KGHSH and CDR2 is LQKENI.

This clonotype was seen more than once but under ten times. The V gene is TRBV5-1, the J gene TRBJ2-7, with D tentatively TRBD1 (7 bases). The CDR3 is made up of 15 amino acids. In germline, CDR1 is SGHRS, CDR2 YFSETQ. Between the trimmed V and J ends, which lost 0 bases and 7 bases, there was a span of 17 bases. The CDR3 reads CASSLAPRQGGEQYF. CDR3 DNA sequence: TGCGCCAGCAGCTTGGCCCCCCGACAGGGAGGAGAGCAGTACTTC.

The chain carries TRBV15 and TRBJ2-5, with 7 positions matching TRBD1. The germline CDR1 and CDR2 sequences are LNHNV and YYDKDF (reference sequence). J gave up 2 bases and V 4 bases, and 4 bases lay outside the gene matches. This CDR3 contains 14 residues. The CDR3 DNA sequence: TGTGCCACCAGCATCGGACAGGCTCAAGAGACCCAGTACTTC. This sequence encodes CATSIGQAQETQYF.

The chain links TRBV29-1 to TRBJ2-5; D tentatively fits TRBD1 or TRBD2 (6 bases each). The ends were cut back, 6 bases at V and 4 bases at J, with 12 bases in the middle. This CDR3 comprises 12 residues. In germline, CDR1 is SQVTM, CDR2 ANQGSEA. CDR3 sequence reads: CSVDRRGETQYF. The CDR3 nucleotides are TGCAGCGTCGACAGGAGGGGAGAGACCCAGTACTTC.

The genes are TRBV12-3 or TRBV12-4 and TRBJ1-1; no clear D gene. V was trimmed by 3 bases and J by 8 bases, leaving 7 bases between them. This CDR3 has 11 residues. The CDR3 nucleotides are TGTGCCAGCAGTTTCGGGATAGAAGCTTTCTTT. This codes for CASSFGIEAFF.

The chain has TRBV19 and TRBJ1-2; D is perhaps TRBD1 (6 bases). V was trimmed by 7 bases and J by 7 bases, leaving 13 bases between them. This CDR3 region has 12 residues. In germline, CDR1 is LNHDA, CDR2 SQIVND (reference sequence). The CDR3 protein is CASKGQGPGYTF. Here the CDR3 DNA reads TGTGCCAGTAAAGGTCAGGGGCCTGGCTACACCTTC.

The rearrangement uses TRBV5-1 and TRBJ1-3; no definite D call. This CDR3 is 15 amino acids long. Germline CDR1 and CDR2: SGHRS and YFSETQ. Between the trimmed V and J ends, which lost 3 bases and 2 bases, there was a span of 12 bases. The CDR3 here is CASSSWTGAGNTIYF. CDR3 nucleotides: TGCGCCAGCAGCTCGTGGACCGGGGCTGGAAACACCATATATTTT.

The rearrangement joins TRBV28 to TRBJ2-5, with D perhaps TRBD1 (7 bases). In germline, CDR1 is MDHEN, CDR2 SYDVKM. There are 14 residues in the CDR3. Trimming removed 8 bases from V and 6 bases from J, with 19 bases in between. The CDR3 DNA sequence: TGTGCCAGCCATCGGCAGGGGGGTGAAAAGACCCAGTACTTC. Translating it yields CASHRQGGEKTQYF.

This clonotype was counted between two and nine times. The chain uses TRBV7-6 and TRBJ2-2; the D gene is possibly TRBD1 (5 bases). Trimming cost V 3 bases and J 0 bases, with 5 bases left between them. CDR1 and CDR2 (germline): SGHVS, FNYEAQ. The CDR3 extends over 14 amino acids. This CDR3 is CASSLTANTGELFF. CDR3 coding DNA: TGTGCCAGCAGCTTGACAGCGAACACCGGGGAGCTGTTTTTT.

This clonotype was seen ten or more times. The rearrangement joins TRBV11-2 to TRBJ2-1; 9 bases line up with TRBD1. The germline V gene encodes CDR1 SGHAT and CDR2 FQNNGV. The V and J ends lost 5 bases and 15 bases, in that order; junction bases with no gene match: 23. This CDR3 region has 17 residues. The CDR3 loop is CASSPRQGQGLSGFRFF. The CDR3 DNA follows: TGTGCCAGCAGCCCGAGGCAGGGACAGGGTTTATCCGGGTTCAGGTTCTTC.